Reported below is one TCR beta chain. The sample comes from a study of blood T cell repertoires in COVID-19. Across the whole study: The study drew acute and convalescent COVID-19 samples from the United States, Italy and Spain. PBMCs, B-cell-depleted T cells, or T cells were the source of the cDNA or gDNA that made up the material.

Per the germline V gene, CDR1 is SGHAT and CDR2 is FQNNGV. The CDR3 is made up of 18 amino acids. V shed 5 bases, J shed 0 bases, and the junction held 8 bases outside the gene matches. How the authors handled the data: Nucleated cell number was recorded as an estimate derived from reference gene primer amplification. Method: immunoSEQ multiplex PCR; TCRdb's copy keeps in-frame clones and lacks some. The V and J calls and clone size are taken from that table; D and trimming were inferred from the DNA. The sample holds approximately 300,000 clones; 70% to 90% are singletons and the top ten take 3% to 4.5%.

The receptor was isolated from a woman between 35 and 50 years old with acute or convalescent COVID-19. The chain carries TRBV11-2 and TRBJ2-6, with TRBD1 matching over 9 bases. Input material: peripheral blood. The CDR3 is CASSRLTGGDSGANVLTF. In DNA form, the CDR3 reads TGTGCCAGCAGCAGACTGACAGGGGGGGACTCTGGGGCCAACGTCCTGACTTTC.